This T cell receptor beta chain was captured in a study of cytomegalovirus exposure and HLA in healthy donors. The V gene end was trimmed by 0 bases and the J gene end by 7 bases; junction bases not matched to a gene: 6. Germline V gene lookup returns CDR1 MNHEY and CDR2 SVGAGI. The CDR3 runs to 14 residues. The method was immunoSEQ multiplex PCR; TCRdb's version includes in-frame clones alone and lacks a portion of them. The sample carries over 60,000 clones, approximately 96% recorded once. Sequencing used PBMCs. The chain is built from TRBV6-5 and TRBJ2-7, with 7 bases aligning to TRBD1. This clonotype was sampled from a woman under 30 in good health and CMV-seropositive. CDR3 sequence: CASSYSRDSREQYF. CDR3 nucleotides: TGTGCCAGCAGTTACTCTCGGGACAGCAGAGAGCAGTACTTC.